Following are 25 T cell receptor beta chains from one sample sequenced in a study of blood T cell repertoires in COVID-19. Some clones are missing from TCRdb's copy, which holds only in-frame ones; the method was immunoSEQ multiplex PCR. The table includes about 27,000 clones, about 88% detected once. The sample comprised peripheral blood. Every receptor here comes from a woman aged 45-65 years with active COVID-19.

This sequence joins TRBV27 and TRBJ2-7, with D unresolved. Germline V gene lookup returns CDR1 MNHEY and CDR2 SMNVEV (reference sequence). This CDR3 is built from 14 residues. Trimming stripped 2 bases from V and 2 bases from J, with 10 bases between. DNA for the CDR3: TGTGCCAGCAGTTTACTAGAATCTACCTACGAGCAGTACTTC. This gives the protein CASSLLESTYEQYF.

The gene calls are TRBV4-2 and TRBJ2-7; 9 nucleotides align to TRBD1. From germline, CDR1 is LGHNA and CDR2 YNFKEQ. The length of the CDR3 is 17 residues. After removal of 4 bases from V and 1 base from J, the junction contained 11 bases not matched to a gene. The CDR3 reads CASSLAHGTGSSYEQYF. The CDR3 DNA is TGTGCCAGCAGCCTCGCTCACGGGACAGGGTCTTCCTACGAGCAGTACTTC.

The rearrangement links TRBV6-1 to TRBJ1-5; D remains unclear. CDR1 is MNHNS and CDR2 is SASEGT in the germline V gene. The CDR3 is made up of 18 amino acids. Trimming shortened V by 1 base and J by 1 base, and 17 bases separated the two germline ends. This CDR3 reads CASSEEAGGPLSNQPQHF. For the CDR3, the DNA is TGTGCCAGCAGTGAAGAGGCAGGAGGGCCTCTAAGCAATCAGCCCCAGCATTTT.

CDR3 in DNA: TGTGCCAGCAGCCCGTCGGGGGACGATAGCACAGATACGCAGTATTTT. This sequence encodes CASSPSGDDSTDTQYF. The chain links TRBV9 to TRBJ2-3, with D possibly matching TRBD2 (6 bases). This CDR3 spans 16 amino acids. Germline CDR1 is SGDLS and CDR2 is YYNGEE. V dropped 4 bases and J dropped 0 bases, with 15 bases sitting between them. The full variable domain, in which reference TRBV9 and TRBJ2-3 provide the parts outside the CDR3, is DSGVTQTPKHLITATGQRVTLRCSPRSGDLSVYWYQQSLDQGLQFLIQYYNGEERAKGNILERFSAQQFPDLHSELNLSSLELGDSALYFCASSPSGDDSTDTQYFGPGTRLTVL.

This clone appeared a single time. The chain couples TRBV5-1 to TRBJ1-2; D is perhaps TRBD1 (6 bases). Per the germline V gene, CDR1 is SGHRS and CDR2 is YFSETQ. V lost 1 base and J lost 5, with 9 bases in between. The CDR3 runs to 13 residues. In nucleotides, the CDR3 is TGCGCCAGCAGCTTGAGGCAGGGGTATGGCTACACCTTC. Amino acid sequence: CASSLRQGYGYTF.

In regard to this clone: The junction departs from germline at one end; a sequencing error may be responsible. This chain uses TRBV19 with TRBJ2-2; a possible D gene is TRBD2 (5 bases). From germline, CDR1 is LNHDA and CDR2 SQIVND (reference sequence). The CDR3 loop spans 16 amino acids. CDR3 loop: CASPERSTEIHRGAVF. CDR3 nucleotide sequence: TGTGCCAGTCCTGAACGCAGTACAGAGATACACCGGGGAGCTGTTTTT.

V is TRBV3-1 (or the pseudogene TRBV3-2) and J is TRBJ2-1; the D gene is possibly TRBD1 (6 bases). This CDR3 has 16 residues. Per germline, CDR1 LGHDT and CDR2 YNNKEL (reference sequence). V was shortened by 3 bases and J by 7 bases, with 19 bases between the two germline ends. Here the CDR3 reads CASSQAAGGFRNEQFF. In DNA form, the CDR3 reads TGTGCCAGCAGCCAGGCCGCTGGGGGCTTTAGGAATGAGCAGTTCTTC.

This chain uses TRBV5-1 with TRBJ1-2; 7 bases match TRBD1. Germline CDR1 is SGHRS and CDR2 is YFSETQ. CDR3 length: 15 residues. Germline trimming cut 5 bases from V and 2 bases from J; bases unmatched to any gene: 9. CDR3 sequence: CASSTGQRDNYGYTF. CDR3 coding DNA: TGCGCCAGCAGTACGGGACAGCGAGACAACTATGGCTACACCTTC.

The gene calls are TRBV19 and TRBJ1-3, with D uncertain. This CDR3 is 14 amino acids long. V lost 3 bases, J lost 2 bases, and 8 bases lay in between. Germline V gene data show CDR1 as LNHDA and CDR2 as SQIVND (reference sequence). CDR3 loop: CASSISGAGNTIYF. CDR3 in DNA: TGTGCCAGTAGTATTTCCGGGGCTGGAAACACCATATATTTT.

The CDR3 DNA is TGTGCCAGCAGCGTCGCCATGGGACTTAACTATGGCTACACCTTC. It yields the protein CASSVAMGLNYGYTF. The J gene is TRBJ1-2, the V gene TRBV9, with D possibly TRBD1 on 5 matching bases. Germline assignment: CDR1 SGDLS and CDR2 YYNGEE. The CDR3 runs to 15 residues. The V end was cut by 2 bases, the J end by 1 base, with 12 bases between.

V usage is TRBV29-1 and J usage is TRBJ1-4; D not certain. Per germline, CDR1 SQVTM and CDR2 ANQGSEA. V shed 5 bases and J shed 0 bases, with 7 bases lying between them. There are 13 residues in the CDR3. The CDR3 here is CSVKSTTNEKLFF. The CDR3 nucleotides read TGCAGCGTTAAATCTACAACTAATGAAAAACTGTTTTTT.

The CDR3 sequence is CAWSRLAGAYEQYF. CDR3 nucleotide sequence: TGTGCCTGGAGTCGACTAGCGGGAGCGTACGAGCAGTACTTC. The chain joins TRBV30 to TRBJ2-7, with TRBD2 matching 12 bases. Germline lookup yields CDR1 GTSNPN and CDR2 SVGIG (reference sequence). This CDR3 comprises 14 residues. V lost 2 bases to trimming and J lost 4 bases; unmatched junction nucleotides: 3.

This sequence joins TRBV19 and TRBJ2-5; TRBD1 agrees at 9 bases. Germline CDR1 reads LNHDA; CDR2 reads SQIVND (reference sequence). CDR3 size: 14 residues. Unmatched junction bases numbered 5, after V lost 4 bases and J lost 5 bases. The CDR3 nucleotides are TGTGCCAGTAGTACACAGGGGGCGCGGGAGACCCAGTACTTC. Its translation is CASSTQGARETQYF. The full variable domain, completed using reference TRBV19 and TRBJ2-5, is DGGITQSPKYLFRKEGQNVTLSCEQNLNHDAMYWYRQDPGQGLRLIYYSQIVNDFQKGDIAEGYSVSREKKESFPLTVTSAQKNPTAFYLCASSTQGARETQYFGPGTRLLVL.

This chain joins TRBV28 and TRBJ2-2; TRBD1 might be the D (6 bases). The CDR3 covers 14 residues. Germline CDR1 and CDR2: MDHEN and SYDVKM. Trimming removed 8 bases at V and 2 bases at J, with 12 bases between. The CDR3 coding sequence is TGTGCCAGCCAGGGGCCCTTTAACACCGGGGAGCTGTTTTTT. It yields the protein CASQGPFNTGELFF.

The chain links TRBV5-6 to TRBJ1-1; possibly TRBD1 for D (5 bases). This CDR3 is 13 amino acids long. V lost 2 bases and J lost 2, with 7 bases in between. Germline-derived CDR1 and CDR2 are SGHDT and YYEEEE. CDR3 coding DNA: TGTGCCAGCAGCTTAGACAGAAACACTGAAGCTTTCTTT. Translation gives CASSLDRNTEAFF. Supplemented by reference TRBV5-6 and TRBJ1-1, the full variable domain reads DAGVTQSPTHLIKTRGQQVTLRCSPKSGHDTVSWYQQALGQGPQFIFQYYEEEERQRGNFPDRFSGHQFPNYSSELNVNALLLGDSALYLCASSLDRNTEAFFGQGTRLTVV.

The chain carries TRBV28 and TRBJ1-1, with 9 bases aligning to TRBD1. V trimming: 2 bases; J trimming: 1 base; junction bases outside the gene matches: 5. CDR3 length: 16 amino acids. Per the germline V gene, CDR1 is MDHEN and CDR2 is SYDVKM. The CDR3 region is CASSLLPTGGNTEAFF. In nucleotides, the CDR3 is TGTGCCAGCAGTTTACTTCCGACAGGGGGGAACACTGAAGCTTTCTTT.

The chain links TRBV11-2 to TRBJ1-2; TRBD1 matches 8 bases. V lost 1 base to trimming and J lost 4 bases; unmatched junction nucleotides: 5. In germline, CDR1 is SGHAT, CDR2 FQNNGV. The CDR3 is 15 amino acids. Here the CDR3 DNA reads TGTGCCAGCAGCTTAGGGCAGGGGGCCATCTATGGCTACACCTTC. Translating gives CASSLGQGAIYGYTF.

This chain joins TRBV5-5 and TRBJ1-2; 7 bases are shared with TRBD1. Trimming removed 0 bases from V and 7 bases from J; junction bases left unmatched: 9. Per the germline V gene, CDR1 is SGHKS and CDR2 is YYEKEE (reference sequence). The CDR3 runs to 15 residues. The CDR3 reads CASSLGRGYDFGYTF. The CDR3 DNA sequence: TGTGCCAGCAGCTTGGGCAGGGGGTATGATTTTGGCTACACCTTC. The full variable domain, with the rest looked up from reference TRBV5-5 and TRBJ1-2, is DAGVTQSPTHLIKTRGQQVTLRCSPISGHKSVSWYQQVLGQGPQFIFQYYEKEERGRGNFPDRFSARQFPNYSSELNVNALLLGDSALYLCASSLGRGYDFGYTFGSGTRLTVV.

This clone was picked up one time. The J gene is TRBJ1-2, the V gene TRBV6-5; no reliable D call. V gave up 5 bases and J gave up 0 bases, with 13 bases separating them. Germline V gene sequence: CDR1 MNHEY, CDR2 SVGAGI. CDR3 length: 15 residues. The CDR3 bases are TGTGCCAGCAGTCCCGGGGTCAGGTCTAACTATGGCTACACCTTC. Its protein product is CASSPGVRSNYGYTF.

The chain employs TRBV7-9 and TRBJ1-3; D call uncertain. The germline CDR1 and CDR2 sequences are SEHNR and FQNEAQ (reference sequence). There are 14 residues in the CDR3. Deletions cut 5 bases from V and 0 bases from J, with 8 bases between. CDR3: CASSRQNSGNTIYF. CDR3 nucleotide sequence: TGTGCCAGCAGCCGACAAAACTCTGGAAACACCATATATTTT. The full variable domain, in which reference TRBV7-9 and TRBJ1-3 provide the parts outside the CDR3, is DTGVSQNPRHKITKRGQNVTFRCDPISEHNRLYWYRQTLGQGPEFLTYFQNEAQLEKSRLLSDRFSAERPKGSFSTLEIQRTEQGDSAMYLCASSRQNSGNTIYFGEGSWLTVV.

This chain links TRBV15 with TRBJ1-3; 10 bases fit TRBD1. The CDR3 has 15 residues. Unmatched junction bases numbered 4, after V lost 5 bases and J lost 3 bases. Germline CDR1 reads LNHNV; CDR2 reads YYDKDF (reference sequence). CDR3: CATSRTGGSGNTIYF. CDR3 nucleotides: TGTGCCACCAGCCGGACAGGGGGGAGTGGAAACACCATATATTTT.

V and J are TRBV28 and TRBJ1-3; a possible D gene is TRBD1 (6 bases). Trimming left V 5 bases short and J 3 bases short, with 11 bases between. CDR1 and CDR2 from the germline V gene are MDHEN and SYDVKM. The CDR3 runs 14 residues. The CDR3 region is CASSPGQSGNTIYF. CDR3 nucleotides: TGTGCCAGCAGTCCCGGACAGAGTGGAAACACCATATATTTT. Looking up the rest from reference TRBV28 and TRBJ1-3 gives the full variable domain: DVKVTQSSRYLVKRTGEKVFLECVQDMDHENMFWYRQDPGLGLRLIYFSYDVKMKEKGDIPEGYSVSREKKERFSLILESASTNQTSMYLCASSPGQSGNTIYFGEGSWLTVV.

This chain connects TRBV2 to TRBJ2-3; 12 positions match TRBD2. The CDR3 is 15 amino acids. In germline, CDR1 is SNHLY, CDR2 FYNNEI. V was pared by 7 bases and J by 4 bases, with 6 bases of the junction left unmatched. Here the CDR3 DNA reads TGTGCCAGCACGACTAGCGGGAGTCGGGCAGATACGCAGTATTTT. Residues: CASTTSGSRADTQYF.

Here the CDR3 DNA reads TGTGCCAGCAGTTATTCGACTGGCCCCTACGAGCAGTACTTC. As protein: CASSYSTGPYEQYF. The chain combines TRBV6-5 with TRBJ2-7; D remains ambiguous. The CDR3 contains 14 residues. V was cut by 3 bases and J by 2 bases, with 11 bases left in between. CDR1 and CDR2 (germline): MNHEY, SVGAGI.

CDR3 region: CASSDWASGSRDTQYF. CDR3 DNA sequence: TGTGCCAGCAGTGACTGGGCTAGCGGGAGTAGAGATACGCAGTATTTT. The chain carries TRBV6-4 and TRBJ2-3; 10 nucleotides agree with TRBD2. Per the germline V gene, CDR1 is MRHNA and CDR2 is SNTAGT. Trimming at V came to 1 base and at J to 5 bases, leaving 6 bases not matched to a gene. The CDR3 loop spans 16 amino acids.